The 12 T cell receptor beta chains below all came from one sample that was sequenced in a study of blood T cell repertoires in COVID-19. Here immunoSEQ multiplex PCR was the method, and the copy in TCRdb shows in-frame clones only, minus some. The sample carries under 55,000 clones, roughly 83% recorded once. Sample: peripheral blood. The receptors originated from a human donor in a cohort sampled during active COVID-19.

The CDR3 reads CATSSGDYSAQETQYF. The DNA for the CDR3 is TGTGCCACCAGCTCGGGGGACTATTCGGCCCAAGAGACCCAGTACTTC. This chain links TRBV15 with TRBJ2-5, with 7 positions matching TRBD2. CDR1 LNHNV and CDR2 YYDKDF come from the germline V gene (reference sequence). V trimming: 5 bases; J trimming: 1 base; junction bases outside the gene matches: 10. The CDR3 consists of 16 residues.

CDR3 residues: CASSYPSGGATDTQYF. The DNA for the CDR3 is TGTGCCAGCAGTTACCCTAGCGGGGGGGCAACAGATACGCAGTATTTT. The chain joins TRBV6-2 or TRBV6-3 to TRBJ2-3; TRBD2 matches at 12 bases. The CDR3 contains 16 residues. With 2 bases clipped from V and 3 bases from J, the junction kept 3 bases outside the gene matches. Germline assignment: CDR1 MNHEY and CDR2 SVGEGT.

This clone was detected once. CDR3 in DNA: TGTGCCACCAGCAGGGAATCGACTAGCGGGGTTTACAATGAGCAGTTCTTC. Encoded protein: CATSRESTSGVYNEQFF. V usage is TRBV15 and J usage is TRBJ2-1; 11 nucleotides match TRBD2. Germline lookup yields CDR1 LNHNV and CDR2 YYDKDF (reference sequence). The CDR3 loop spans 17 amino acids. Germline trimming cut 3 bases from V and 4 bases from J; bases unmatched to any gene: 8. Complete variable domain (other parts from reference TRBV15 and TRBJ2-1): DAMVIQNPRYQVTQFGKPVTLSCSQTLNHNVMYWYQQKSSQAPKLLFHYYDKDFNNEADTPDNFQSRRPNTSFCFLDIRSPGLGDTAMYLCATSRESTSGVYNEQFFGPGTRLTVL.

This clone was recorded only once. The rearrangement joins TRBV18 to TRBJ2-1; D possibly corresponds to TRBD2 (6 bases). Trimming stripped 5 bases from V and 7 bases from J, with 9 bases between. The CDR3 is made up of 12 amino acids. The germline V gene has CDR1 KGHSH and CDR2 LQKENI. This CDR3 is CASSKEGNEQFF. CDR3 bases: TGTGCCAGCTCAAAGGAGGGGAATGAGCAGTTCTTC.

Only one count was recorded for this clone. The V call is TRBV7-2, the J call TRBJ1-4; TRBD1 is a possible D gene (5 bases). V was clipped by 5 bases and J by 4 bases, with 14 bases between them. Germline CDR1 SGHTA, CDR2 FQGNSA. CDR3 length: 15 amino acids. For the CDR3, the DNA is TGTGCCAGCAGCCTCACCGGGGGAAGTAATGAAAAACTGTTTTTT. This translates into CASSLTGGSNEKLFF.

The V gene is TRBV11-2, the J gene TRBJ1-2; D is ambiguous. In germline, CDR1 is SGHAT, CDR2 FQNNGV. The CDR3 runs to 16 residues. Trimming pared 1 base from V and 0 bases from J, leaving 12 bases between. CDR3 amino acids: CASSLGSPSPNYGYTF. DNA of the CDR3: TGTGCCAGCAGCTTAGGTAGCCCTTCCCCTAACTATGGCTACACCTTC.

This sequence joins TRBV4-1 and TRBJ2-1; a possible D gene is TRBD1 (5 bases). This CDR3 has 15 amino acids. Between the trimmed V and J ends, which lost 2 bases and 5 bases, there was a span of 13 bases. The germline gives CDR1 MGHRA, CDR2 YSYEKL. The CDR3 sequence: CASSQIGDRDNEQFF. The CDR3 DNA follows: TGCGCCAGCAGCCAAATAGGGGATCGGGACAATGAGCAGTTCTTC.

The gene calls are TRBV27 and TRBJ1-1; 8 bases match TRBD1. The CDR3 has 14 residues. The ends lost 5 bases at V and 5 bases at J; junction bases unmatched: 7. The germline V gene has CDR1 MNHEY and CDR2 SMNVEV (reference sequence). The CDR3 reads CASSLTGGRTEAFF. DNA for the CDR3: TGTGCCAGCAGTCTAACAGGGGGGAGGACTGAAGCTTTCTTT.

The J gene is TRBJ2-7, the V gene TRBV3-1 (or the pseudogene TRBV3-2); D is ambiguous. Trimming shortened V by 2 bases and J by 2 bases, and 10 bases separated the two germline ends. The germline CDR1 and CDR2 sequences are LGHDT and YNNKEL (reference sequence). The length of the CDR3 is 14 residues. CDR3 DNA: TGTGCCAGCAGCCAAAGTTCACAGACCTACGAGCAGTACTTC. Translation gives CASSQSSQTYEQYF.

The chain employs TRBV28 and TRBJ2-2, with 8 bases lining up with TRBD2. CDR3 length equals 16 residues. With 4 bases clipped from V and 7 bases from J, the junction kept 11 bases outside the gene matches. The germline gives CDR1 MDHEN, CDR2 SYDVKM. In DNA form, the CDR3 reads TGTGCCAGCAGTTCCCCGAGCGGGGGAGTCCGCGGGGAGCTGTTTTTT. It is translated as CASSSPSGGVRGELFF.

The chain employs TRBV7-3 and TRBJ2-3; 8 nucleotides align to TRBD2. J gave up 4 bases and V 1 base, and 7 bases lay outside the gene matches. This CDR3 region has 16 residues. Germline V gene lookup returns CDR1 SGHTA and CDR2 FQGTGA. In DNA form, the CDR3 reads TGTGCCAGCAGCTTAAAGAGCAGCGGGAGTTCAGATACGCAGTATTTT. It codes for CASSLKSSGSSDTQYF.

This clone showed up just once. This sequence joins TRBV29-1 and TRBJ1-2; no reliable D call. The V end lost 3 bases, the J end lost 10 bases, and 15 bases lay between the germline ends. This CDR3 is 12 amino acids long. In germline, CDR1 is SQVTM, CDR2 ANQGSEA. The CDR3 loop is CSVDEQKSLYTF. In nucleotides, the CDR3 is TGCAGCGTTGATGAACAGAAGAGTCTCTACACCTTC.